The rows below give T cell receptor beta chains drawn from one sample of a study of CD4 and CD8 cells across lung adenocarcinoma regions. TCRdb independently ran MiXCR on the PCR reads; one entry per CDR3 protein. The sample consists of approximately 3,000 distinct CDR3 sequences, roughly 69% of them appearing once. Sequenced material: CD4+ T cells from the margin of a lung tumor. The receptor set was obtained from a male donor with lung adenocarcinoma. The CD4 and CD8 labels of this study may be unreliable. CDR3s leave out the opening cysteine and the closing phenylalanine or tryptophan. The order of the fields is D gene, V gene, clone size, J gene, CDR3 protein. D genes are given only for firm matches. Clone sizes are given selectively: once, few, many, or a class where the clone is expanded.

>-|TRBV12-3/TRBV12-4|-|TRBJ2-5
ASRDQGGEQY
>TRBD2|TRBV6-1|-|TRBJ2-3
ASSGLAGGPDTQY
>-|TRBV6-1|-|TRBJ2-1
ASRAGRSSYNEQF
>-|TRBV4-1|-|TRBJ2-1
ASSQDIPQVSSYNEQF
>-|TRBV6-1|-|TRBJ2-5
ASSRGAGARDQETQY
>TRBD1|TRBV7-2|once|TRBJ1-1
ASSLGQGLTEAF
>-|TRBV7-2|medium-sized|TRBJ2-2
ASSLAKAGELF
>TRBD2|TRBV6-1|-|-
ASSRVAGGPETQY
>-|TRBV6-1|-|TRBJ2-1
ASSEVPGAGEQF
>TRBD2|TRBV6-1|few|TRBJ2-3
AGGEGAGDTDTQY
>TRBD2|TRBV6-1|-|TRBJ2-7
ASSESSARGGEQY
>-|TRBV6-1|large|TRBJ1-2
ASTEGGLGIGYT
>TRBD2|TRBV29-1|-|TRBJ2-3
SVETGRAVTQY
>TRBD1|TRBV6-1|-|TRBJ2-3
AGRGTASPETQY
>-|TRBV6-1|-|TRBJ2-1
ASSTGPRNEQF
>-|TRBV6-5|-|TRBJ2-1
ASSYTDRLVRNEQF
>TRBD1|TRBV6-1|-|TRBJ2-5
ASSVDRGIVAQY
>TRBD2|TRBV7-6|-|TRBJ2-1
ASSTGLAGRSYNEQF
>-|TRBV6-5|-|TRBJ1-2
ASSYSYRVANYGYT
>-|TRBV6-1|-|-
ASSTRALEGYEQY
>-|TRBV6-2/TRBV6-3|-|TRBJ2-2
ASSPYRSPGELF
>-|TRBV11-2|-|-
ASSLEVRERTYEQY
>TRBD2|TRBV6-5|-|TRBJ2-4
ASSYGGSLAKNIQY
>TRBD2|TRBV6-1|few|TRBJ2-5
ASKGRTSATRGEETQY
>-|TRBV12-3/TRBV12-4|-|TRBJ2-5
ASTRAVQETQY
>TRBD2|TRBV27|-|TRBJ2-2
ASSARAGGANTGELF
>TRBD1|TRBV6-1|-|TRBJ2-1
ASSDWTGSYNEQF
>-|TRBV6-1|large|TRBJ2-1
ASSSGTTDGYNEQF
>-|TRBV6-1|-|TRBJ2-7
ASSTGEPGREQY
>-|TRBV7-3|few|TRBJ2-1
ASSLVPAYDYNEQF
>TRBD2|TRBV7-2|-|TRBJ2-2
ASSLYGGSNTGELF
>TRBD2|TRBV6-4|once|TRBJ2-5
GGSDGGGGQETQY
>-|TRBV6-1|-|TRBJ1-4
ASSLSTGNNEKLF
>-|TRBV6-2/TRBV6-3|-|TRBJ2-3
ASFKGGASTDTQY
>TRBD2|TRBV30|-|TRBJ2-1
AWRFTGEGRDEQF
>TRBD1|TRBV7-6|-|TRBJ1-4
ASSSQTGFNEKLF
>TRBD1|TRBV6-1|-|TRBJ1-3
ASSQSGTGGSGNTIY
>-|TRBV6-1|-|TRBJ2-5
ASEGLGGRDKNTQY
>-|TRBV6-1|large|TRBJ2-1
ASSRPRDGSSYNEQF
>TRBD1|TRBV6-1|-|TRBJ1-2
ASRAGQHGYT
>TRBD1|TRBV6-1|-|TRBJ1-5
ASSPDRGNQPQH
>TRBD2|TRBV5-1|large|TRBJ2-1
ASSLAVTSGRPEQF